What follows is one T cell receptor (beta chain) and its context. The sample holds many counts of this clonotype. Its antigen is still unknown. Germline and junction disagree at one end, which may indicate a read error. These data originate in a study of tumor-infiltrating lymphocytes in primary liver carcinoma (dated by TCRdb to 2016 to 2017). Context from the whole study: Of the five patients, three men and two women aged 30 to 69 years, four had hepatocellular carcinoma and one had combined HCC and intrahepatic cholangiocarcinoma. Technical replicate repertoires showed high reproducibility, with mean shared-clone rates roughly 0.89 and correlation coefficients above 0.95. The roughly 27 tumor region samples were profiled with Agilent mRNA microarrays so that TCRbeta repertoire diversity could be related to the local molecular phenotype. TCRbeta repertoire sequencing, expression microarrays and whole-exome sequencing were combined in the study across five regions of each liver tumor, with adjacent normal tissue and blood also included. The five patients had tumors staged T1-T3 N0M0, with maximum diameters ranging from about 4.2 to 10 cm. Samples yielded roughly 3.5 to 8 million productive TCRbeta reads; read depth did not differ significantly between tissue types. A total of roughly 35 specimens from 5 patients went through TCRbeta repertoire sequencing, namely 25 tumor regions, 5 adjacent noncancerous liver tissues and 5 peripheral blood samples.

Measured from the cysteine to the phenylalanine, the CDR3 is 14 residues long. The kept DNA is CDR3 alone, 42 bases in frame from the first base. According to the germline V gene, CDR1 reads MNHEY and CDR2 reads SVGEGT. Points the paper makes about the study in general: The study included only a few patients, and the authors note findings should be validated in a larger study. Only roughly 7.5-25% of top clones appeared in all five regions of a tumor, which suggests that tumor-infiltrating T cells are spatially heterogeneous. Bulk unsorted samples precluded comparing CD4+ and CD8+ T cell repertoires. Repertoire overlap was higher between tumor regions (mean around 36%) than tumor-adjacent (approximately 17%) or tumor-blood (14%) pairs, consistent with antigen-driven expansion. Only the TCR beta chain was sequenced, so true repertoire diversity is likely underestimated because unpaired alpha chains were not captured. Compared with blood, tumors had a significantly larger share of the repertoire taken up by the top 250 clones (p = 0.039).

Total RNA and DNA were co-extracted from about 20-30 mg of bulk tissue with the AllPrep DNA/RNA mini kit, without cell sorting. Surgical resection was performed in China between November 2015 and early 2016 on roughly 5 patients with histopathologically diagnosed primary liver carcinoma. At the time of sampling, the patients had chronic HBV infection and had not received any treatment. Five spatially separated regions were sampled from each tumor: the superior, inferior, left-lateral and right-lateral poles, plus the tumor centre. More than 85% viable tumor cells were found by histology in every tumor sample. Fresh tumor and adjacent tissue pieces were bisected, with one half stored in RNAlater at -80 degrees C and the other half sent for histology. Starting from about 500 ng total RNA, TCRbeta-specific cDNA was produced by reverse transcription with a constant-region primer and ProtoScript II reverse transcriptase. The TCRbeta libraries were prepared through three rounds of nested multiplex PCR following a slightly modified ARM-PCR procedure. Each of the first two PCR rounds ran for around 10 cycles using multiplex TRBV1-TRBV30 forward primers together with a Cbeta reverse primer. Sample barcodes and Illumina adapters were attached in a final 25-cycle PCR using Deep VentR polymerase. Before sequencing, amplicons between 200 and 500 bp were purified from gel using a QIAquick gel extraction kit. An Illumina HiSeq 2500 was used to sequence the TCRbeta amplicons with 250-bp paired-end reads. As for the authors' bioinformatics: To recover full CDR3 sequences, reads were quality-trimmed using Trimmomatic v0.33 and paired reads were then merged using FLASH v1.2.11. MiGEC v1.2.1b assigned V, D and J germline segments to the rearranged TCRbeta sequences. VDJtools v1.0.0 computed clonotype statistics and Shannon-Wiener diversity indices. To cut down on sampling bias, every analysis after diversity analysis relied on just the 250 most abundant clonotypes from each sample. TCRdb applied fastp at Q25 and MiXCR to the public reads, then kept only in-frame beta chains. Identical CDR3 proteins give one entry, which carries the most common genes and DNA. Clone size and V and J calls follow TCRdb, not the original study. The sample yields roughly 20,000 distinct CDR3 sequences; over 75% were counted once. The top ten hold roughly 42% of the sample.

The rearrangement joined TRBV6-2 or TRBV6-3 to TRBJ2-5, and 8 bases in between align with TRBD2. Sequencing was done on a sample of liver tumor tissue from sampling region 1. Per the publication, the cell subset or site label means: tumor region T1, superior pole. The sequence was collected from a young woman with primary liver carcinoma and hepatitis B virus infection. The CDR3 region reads CASNRGTRIETQYF. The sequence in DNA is TGTGCCAGCAATCGTGGGACTAGAATCGAGACACAGTACTTC.